This T cell receptor beta chain emerged from a study of blood T cell repertoires in COVID-19. This clone is a singleton in its sample. V dropped 6 bases and J dropped 2; count of bases not matched to a gene: 15. CDR3 size: 19 residues. The germline V gene encodes CDR1 LGHNA and CDR2 YNFKEQ. Per the study methods: Amplification with reference gene primers provided the estimates of nucleated cell counts. Sequenced by immunoSEQ multiplex PCR; TCRdb stores in-frame clones only, minus some. D and trimming come from the DNA, and the V and J calls and clone size come from that table. The table includes about 130,000 clones, roughly three quarters detected once.

The rearrangement uses TRBV4-2 and TRBJ2-2, with 10 bases identical to TRBD2. Sequencing was carried out using peripheral blood. This clonotype was obtained from a man at least 80 years old with acute or convalescent COVID-19. The CDR3 is CASSVGASGGPANTGELFF. CDR3 bases: TGTGCCAGCAGTGTTGGGGCTAGCGGGGGCCCCGCAAACACCGGGGAGCTGTTTTTT.